The TCR beta chain under discussion was sequenced for a study of T cell repertoires in cytomegalovirus infection. Turning to the study itself: Recently described HLA-C-restricted plus well-studied HLA-B-restricted CMV epitopes were used. TCR beta signatures that were public indicated CMV infection and matching HLA type.

V lost 2 bases and J lost 0; bases outside the gene matches: 11. Germline V gene data show CDR1 as MNHNS and CDR2 as SASEGT. The CDR3 extends over 19 amino acids. For this clonotype: What it binds is unknown.

A single record per CDR3 protein comes from TCRdb applying MiXCR to the reads. The table shows around 710,000 distinct CDR3 sequences, with about 28% occurring only once. Study-level points and caveats: CMV-specific TCR beta clonotypes restricted by HLA-C were the ones dominating the ex vivo response. Cumulative public TCR beta family frequency identified CMV carriers with the relevant HLA.

This specimen consisted of cultured CD8+ T cells from PBMCs, obtained from culture after CMV antigen stimulation. The rearrangement joins TRBV6-1 to TRBJ1-1; TRBD1 matches at 11 bases. The sequence derives from a human donor in good health (CMV status not recorded). Some clones in this sample may be carry-over from other donors' samples. DNA of the CDR3: TGTGCCAGCAGTGAATGGACAGGGGGCCGCTCGCTTCTGAACACTGAAGCTTTCTTT. Its protein product is CASSEWTGGRSLLNTEAFF.